This T cell receptor beta chain was obtained from a study of neurological immune-mediated disorders (dated by TCRdb to about 2019). Regarding the complete study: Among the approximately 35 multiple sclerosis patients, relapsing-remitting MS accounted for some 30 and secondary progressive MS accounted for 3. Longitudinal samples, technical triplicates and paired sorted CD4+ and CD8+ T-cell subsets, alongside PBMC samples, were included among the roughly 100 TCR-beta libraries. Peripheral blood TCR-beta repertoires from HTLV-I-associated myelopathy (HAM/TSP) patients, multiple sclerosis patients and healthy controls were compared by UMI-based sequencing. The cohort comprised some 71 subjects: some 14 HAM/TSP patients, roughly 34 multiple sclerosis patients and around 20 healthy controls. Overall study results and their limits: TCR clonal expansion was highest in HAM/TSP patients and lowest in MS patients, with MS patients falling below even healthy controls. Expanded clones from different subjects shared no identical CDR3 amino acid sequences, which suggests that TCR-beta repertoires were private in all groups. No association of the MS cluster with clinical or MRI features was observed, and the need for larger cohorts was stated by the authors. In phylogenetic analysis, the repertoires of 18 of 34 MS patients grouped into a cluster of related CDR3 sequences, which suggests a possible signature at the repertoire level.

For unsorted PBMC libraries, 2 million PBMCs were used after storage in RNAlater at -80 degrees C until RNA extraction. Multiple sclerosis patients were enrolled in a US clinical protocol under which disease progression was evaluated by magnetic resonance imaging. Peripheral blood underwent Ficoll-Hypaque density gradient centrifugation to isolate PBMCs, which were then cryopreserved in liquid nitrogen. Counted from cysteine to phenylalanine, this CDR3 has 15 amino acids. The only DNA kept is the CDR3, 45 bases in frame from the first base. For this chain, trimming is 5 bases at the V end and 4 bases at the J end, and the number of junction bases without a gene match is 5. Taken from the germline V gene, the CDR1 and CDR2 loops are KGHDR and SFDVKD. This clonotype has at least ten counts. The antigen it recognizes is unknown. Base-call qualities are not available, and no considerably larger clone is one nucleotide away.

cDNA was synthesized by template-switch 5'RACE using a primer with a 10-nucleotide random unique molecular identifier that tagged each TCR transcript. Over 180 million TCR-beta sequences, covering 15-18 subjects, were produced in each sequencing run. The RNeasy kit was used for extraction of total RNA. The KAPA Real-time Library Amplification kit was used to amplify TCR-beta VDJ regions with primers for the TCR constant region and the 5'RACE anchor. A first PCR added sample indexes and Illumina adaptors, and a second PCR then raised library yield. The roughly 650 bp TCR product was size-selected on a 2% E-gel SizeSelection system after Ampure bead purification. Before pooling, libraries had their quality checked on a Bioanalyzer, their concentration measured with Qubit, and their quantity determined with the Kapa Library Quantification kit. Paired-end 2 x 150 bp sequencing of the libraries was performed on an Illumina HiSeq 2500. To increase sequence diversity, 25-30% phiX was spiked into each library pool. Processing in the source paper ran as follows. The UMI-based MiGEC pipeline processed quality-filtered reads and removed over 80% of raw TCR sequences during error correction. IMGT germline references were used for aligning VDJ genes, and each clonotype was defined as a unique CDR3 amino acid sequence together with its V-J genes. VDJtools evaluated clonal expansion, Shannon diversity and CDR3 relatedness (CalcPairwiseDistances, ClusterSamples); CLCbio workbench built phylogenetic trees. Using coefficient-of-variation modelling across technical triplicates, the study counted a clone as expanded if it had at least 8 unique UMIs. TCRdb itself trimmed the public reads at Q25 with fastp, ran MiXCR and retained productive beta chains. Entries are consolidated by CDR3 protein sequence, retaining the most common genes and DNA. The V and J calls follow TCRdb's processing rather than the paper's. The sample profile shows roughly 66,000 distinct CDR3 sequences; approximately 5% of them were found once. The top ten hold about 2% of the sample.

The rearrangement joined TRBV24-1 to TRBJ2-1; TRBD2 fits 9 bases in the junction. This receptor was identified in a woman in her seventies with multiple sclerosis. Material for sequencing was PBMCs. The sequence in DNA is TGTGCCACCAGTGCCCGGACTAGCGCTTACAATGAGCAGTTCTTC. The resulting protein is CATSARTSAYNEQFF.